A selection of T cell receptor beta chains follows, all from one sample in a study of CD8 T cells in Susac syndrome. TCRdb reprocessed the immunoSEQ multiplex PCR reads via MiXCR and lists one record per CDR3 protein. The profile shows 53,000 or so distinct CDR3 sequences, 93% of them singletons. Sequenced input: CD8+ T cells from PBMCs. The source of these receptors is a human donor in good health. Both conserved end residues are trimmed from each CDR3. Size is stated for part of the rows, as once, few or many counts, or as a class when the clone is expanded.

TRBV7-9,once,ASSPGQGTNYGYT
TRBV30,NA,AGRQSGSRYEQY
TRBV7-9,NA,ASSSVGQLTEQY
TRBV2,once,ARWGGQGNTEAF
TRBV7-9,few,ASSDTQY
TRBV3-1,NA,ASSQDGLAGVYEVTQY
TRBV5-1,NA,ASSPGLLYGVGDYEQY
TRBV3-1,few,ASSHPGTGLYEQY
TRBV7-9,NA,ASSWGSPDGYT
TRBV7-8,NA,ASSGRAQSTDTQY
TRBV13,NA,ASSLSELAGADTQY
TRBV12-3/TRBV12-4,NA,AIFGGEVGANVLT
TRBV7-6,NA,ASSSEDSQNIQY
TRBV29-1,NA,SAVPGQGQGNQPQH
TRBV7-9,NA,ASSHARQLPLGELF
TRBV12-3/TRBV12-4,once,ASSLGGAPKQY
TRBV29-1,NA,SVEGGSSYNEQF
TRBV5-1,NA,ASTGRVNEQY
TRBV3-1,NA,ASSQAISGFSYEQY
TRBV28,NA,ASSFLRTAKETQY
TRBV3-1,NA,ASSHPVGWVAGPAEETQY
TRBV14,NA,ASSQVGTYNEQF
TRBV21-1,NA,ASSKKAGELF
TRBV5-1,NA,ASSRERADTQY
TRBV7-2,NA,ASSLGGVFGNQPQH
TRBV29-1,NA,SVVFPPRGEKLF
TRBV29-1,NA,SVGGLADIYNEQF
TRBV29-1,NA,SGWDRVVYEQY